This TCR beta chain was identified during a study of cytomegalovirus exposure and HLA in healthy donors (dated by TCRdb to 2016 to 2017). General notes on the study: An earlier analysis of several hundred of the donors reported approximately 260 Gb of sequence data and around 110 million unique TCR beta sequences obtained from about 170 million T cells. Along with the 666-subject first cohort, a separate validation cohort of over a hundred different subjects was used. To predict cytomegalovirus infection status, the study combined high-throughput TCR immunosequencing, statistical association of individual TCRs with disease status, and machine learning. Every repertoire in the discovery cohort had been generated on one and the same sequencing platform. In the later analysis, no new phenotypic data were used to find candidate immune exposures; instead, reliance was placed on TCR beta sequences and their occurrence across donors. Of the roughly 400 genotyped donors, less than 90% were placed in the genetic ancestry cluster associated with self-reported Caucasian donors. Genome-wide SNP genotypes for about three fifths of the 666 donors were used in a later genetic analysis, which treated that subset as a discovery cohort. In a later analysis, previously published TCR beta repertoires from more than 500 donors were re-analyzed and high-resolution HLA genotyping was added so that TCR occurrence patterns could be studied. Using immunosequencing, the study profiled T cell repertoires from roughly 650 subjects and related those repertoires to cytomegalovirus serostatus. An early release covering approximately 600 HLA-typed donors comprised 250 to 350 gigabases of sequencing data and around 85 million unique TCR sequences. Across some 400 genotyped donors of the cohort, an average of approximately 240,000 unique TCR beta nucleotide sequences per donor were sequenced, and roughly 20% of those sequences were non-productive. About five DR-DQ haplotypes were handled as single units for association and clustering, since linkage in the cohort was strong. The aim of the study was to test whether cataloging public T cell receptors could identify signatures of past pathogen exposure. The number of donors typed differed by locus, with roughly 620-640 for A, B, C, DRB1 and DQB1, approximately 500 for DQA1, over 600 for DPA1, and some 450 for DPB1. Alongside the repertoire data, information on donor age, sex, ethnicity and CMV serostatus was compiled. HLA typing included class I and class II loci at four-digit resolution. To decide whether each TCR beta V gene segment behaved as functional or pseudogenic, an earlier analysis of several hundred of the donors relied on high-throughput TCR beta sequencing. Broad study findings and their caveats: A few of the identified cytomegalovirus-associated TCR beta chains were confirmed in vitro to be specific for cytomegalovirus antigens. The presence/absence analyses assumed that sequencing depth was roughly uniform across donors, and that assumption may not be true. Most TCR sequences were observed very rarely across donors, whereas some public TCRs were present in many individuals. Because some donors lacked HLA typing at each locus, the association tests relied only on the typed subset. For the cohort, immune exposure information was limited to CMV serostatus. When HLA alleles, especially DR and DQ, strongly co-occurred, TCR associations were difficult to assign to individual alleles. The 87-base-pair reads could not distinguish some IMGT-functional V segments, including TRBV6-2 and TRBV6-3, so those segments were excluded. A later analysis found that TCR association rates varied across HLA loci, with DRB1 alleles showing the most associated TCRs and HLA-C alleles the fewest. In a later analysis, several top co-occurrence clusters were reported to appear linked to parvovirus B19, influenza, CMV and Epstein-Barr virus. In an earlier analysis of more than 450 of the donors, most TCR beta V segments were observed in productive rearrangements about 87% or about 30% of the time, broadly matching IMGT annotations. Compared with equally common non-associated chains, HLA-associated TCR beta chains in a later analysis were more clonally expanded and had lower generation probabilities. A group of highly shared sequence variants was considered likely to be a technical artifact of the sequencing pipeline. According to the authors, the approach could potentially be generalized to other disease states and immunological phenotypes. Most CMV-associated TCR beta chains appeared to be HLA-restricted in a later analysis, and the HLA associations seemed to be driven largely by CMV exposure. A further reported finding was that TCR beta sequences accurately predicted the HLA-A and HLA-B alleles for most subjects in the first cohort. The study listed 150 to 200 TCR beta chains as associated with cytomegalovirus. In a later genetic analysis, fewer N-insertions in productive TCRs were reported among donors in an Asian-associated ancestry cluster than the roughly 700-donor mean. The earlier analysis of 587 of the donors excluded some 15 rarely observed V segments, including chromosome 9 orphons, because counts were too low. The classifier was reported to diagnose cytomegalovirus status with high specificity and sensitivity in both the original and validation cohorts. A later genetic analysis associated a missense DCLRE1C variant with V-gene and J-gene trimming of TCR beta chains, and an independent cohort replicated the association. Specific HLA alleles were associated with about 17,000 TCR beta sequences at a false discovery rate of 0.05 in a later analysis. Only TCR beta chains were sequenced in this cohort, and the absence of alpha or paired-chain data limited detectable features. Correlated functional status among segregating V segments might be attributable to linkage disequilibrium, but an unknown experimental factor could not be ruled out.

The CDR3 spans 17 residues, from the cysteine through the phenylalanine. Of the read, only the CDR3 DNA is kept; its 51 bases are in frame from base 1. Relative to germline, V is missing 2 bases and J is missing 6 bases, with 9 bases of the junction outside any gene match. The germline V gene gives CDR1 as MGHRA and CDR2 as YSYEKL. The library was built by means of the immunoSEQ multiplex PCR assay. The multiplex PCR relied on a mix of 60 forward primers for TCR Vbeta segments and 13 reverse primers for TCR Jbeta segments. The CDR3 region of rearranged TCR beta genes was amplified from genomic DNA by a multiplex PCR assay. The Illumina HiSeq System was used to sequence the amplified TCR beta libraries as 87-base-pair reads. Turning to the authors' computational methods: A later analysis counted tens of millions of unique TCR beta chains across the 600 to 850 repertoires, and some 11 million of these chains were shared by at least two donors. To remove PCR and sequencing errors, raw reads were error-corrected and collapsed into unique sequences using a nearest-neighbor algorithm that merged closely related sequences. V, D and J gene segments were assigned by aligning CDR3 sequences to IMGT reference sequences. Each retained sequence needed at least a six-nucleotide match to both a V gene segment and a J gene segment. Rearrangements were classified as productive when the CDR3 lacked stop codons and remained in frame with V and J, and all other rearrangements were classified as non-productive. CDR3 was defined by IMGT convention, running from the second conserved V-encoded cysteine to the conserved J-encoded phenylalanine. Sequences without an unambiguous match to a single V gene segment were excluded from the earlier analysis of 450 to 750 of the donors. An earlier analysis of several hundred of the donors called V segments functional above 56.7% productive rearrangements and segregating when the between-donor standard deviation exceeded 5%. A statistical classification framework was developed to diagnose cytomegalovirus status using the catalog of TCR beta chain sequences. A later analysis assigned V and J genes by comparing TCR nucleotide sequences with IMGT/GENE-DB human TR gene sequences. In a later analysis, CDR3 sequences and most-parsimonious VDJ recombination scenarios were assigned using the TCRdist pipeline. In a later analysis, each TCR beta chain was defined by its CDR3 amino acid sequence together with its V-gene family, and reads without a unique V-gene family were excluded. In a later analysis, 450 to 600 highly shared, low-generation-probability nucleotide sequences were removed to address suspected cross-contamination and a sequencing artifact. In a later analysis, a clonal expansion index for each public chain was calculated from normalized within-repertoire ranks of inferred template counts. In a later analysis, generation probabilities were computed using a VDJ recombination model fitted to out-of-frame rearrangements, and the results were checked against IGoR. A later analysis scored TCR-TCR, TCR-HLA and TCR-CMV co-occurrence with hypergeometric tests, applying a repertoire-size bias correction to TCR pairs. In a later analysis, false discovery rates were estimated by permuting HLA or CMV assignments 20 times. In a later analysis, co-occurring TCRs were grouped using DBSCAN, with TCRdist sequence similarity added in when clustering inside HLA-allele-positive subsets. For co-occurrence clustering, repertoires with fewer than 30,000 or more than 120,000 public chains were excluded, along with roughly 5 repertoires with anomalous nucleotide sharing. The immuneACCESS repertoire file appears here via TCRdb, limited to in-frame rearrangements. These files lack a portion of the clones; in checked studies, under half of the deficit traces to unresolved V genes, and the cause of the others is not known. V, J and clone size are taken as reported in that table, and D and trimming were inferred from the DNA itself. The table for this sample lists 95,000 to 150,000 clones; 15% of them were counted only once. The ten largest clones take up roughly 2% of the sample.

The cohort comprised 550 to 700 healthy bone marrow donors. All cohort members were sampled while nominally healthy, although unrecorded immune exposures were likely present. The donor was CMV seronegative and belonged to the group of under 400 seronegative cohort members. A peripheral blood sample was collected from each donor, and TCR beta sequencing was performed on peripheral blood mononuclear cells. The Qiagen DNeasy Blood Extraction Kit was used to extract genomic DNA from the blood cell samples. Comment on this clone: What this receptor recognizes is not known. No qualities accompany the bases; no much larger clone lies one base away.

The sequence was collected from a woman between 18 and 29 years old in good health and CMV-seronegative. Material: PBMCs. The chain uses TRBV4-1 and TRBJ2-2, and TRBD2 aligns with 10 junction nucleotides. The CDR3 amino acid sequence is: CASSQFASGSNPGELFF. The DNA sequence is TGCGCCAGCAGCCAATTCGCTAGCGGGAGTAATCCCGGGGAGCTGTTTTTT.